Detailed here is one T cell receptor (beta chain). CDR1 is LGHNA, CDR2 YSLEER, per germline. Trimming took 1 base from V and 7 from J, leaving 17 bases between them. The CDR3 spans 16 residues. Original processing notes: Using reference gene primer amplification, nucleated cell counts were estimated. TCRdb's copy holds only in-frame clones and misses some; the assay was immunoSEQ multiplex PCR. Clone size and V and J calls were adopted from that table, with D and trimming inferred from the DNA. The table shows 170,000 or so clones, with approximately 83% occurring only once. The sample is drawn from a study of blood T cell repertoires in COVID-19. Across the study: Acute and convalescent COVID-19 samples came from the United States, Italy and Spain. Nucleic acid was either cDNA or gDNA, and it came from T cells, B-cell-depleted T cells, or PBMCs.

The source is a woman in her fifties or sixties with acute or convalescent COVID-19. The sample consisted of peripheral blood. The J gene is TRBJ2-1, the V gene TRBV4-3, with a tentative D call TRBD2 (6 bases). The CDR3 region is CASSQGAPGTQNEQFF. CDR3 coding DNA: TGCGCCAGCAGCCAAGGGGCACCCGGGACTCAGAATGAGCAGTTCTTC.